This TCR beta chain was retrieved from a study of blood T cell repertoires in COVID-19. Overall study: COVID-19 samples from acute and convalescent phases originated in the United States, Italy and Spain.

The CDR3 is made up of 16 amino acids. From germline, CDR1 is SGHRS and CDR2 YFSETQ. Trimming took 0 bases from V and 7 from J; bases not matched to a gene: 10. TCRdb's copy holds only in-frame clones and misses some; the assay was immunoSEQ multiplex PCR. The sample records some 78,000 clones, around 88% being singletons. The sequence was obtained from a woman of 80 years or more with active or convalescent COVID-19. The sequencing input was peripheral blood. The chain combines TRBV5-1 with TRBJ2-5; TRBD2 aligns across 9 bases. CDR3 residues: CASSLDPSGVSGTQYF. CDR3 DNA sequence: TGCGCCAGCAGCTTGGATCCTAGCGGGGTCTCGGGGACCCAGTACTTC.